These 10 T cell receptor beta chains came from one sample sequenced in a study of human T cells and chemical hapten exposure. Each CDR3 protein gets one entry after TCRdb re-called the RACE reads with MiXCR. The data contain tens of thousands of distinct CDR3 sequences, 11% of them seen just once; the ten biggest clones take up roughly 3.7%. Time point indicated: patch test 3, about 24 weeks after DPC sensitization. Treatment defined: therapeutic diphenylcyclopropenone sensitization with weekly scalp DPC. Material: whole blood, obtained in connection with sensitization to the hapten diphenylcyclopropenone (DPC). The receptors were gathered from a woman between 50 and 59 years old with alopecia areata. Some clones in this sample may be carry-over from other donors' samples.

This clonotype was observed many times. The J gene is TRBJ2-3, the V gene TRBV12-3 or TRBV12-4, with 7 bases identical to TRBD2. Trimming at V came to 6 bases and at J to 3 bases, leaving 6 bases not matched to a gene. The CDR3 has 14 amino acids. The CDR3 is CASSRRAGTDTQYF. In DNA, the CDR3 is TGTGCCAGCAGCCGTAGAGCGGGAACAGATACGCAGTATTTT.

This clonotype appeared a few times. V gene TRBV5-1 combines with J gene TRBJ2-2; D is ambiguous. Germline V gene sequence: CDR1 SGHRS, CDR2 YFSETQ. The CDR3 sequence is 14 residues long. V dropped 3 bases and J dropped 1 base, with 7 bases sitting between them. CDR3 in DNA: TGCGCCAGCAGCTATTACGGGAACACCGGGGAGCTGTTTTTT. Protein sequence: CASSYYGNTGELFF.

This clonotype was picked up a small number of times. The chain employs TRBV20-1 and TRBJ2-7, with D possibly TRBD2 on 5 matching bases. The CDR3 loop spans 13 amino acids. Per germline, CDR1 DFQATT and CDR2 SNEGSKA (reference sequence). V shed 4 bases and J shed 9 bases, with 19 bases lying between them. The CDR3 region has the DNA TGCAGTGCTAATGCAGAATCCCTAGGGAGGCAGTACTTC. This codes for CSANAESLGRQYF.

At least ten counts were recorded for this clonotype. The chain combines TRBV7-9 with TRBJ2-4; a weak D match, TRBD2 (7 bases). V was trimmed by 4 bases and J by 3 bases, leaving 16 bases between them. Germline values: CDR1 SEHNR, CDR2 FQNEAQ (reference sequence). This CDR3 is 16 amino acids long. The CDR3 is CASSSRGGHDKNIQYF. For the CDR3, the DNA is TGTGCCAGCAGCTCGAGGGGGGGACATGACAAAAACATTCAGTACTTC.

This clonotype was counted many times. The CDR3 coding sequence is TGTGCCAGCAGGGACGGTAGCACAGATACGCAGTATTTT. Its translation is CASRDGSTDTQYF. The chain combines TRBV28 with TRBJ2-3; unclear D gene. Germline CDR1 and CDR2: MDHEN and SYDVKM. This CDR3 contains 13 residues. V was cut by 6 bases and J by 0 bases, with 7 bases left in between.

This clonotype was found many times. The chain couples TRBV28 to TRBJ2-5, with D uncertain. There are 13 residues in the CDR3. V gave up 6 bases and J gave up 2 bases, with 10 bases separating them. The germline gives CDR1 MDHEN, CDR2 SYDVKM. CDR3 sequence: CASSLGRQETQYF. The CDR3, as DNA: TGTGCCAGCAGCTTGGGCAGGCAAGAGACCCAGTACTTC.

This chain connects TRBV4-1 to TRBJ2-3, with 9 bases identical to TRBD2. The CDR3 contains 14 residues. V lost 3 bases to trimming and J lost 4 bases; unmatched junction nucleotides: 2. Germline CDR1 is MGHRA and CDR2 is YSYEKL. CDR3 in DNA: TGCGCCAGCAGCCAGCGGGAGGGCCCAGATACGCAGTATTTT. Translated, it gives CASSQREGPDTQYF.

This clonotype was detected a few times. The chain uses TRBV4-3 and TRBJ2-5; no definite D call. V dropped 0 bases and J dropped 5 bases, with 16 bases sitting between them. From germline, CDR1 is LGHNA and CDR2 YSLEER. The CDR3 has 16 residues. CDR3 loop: CASSQDLAATGETQYF. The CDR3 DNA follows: TGCGCCAGCAGCCAAGATCTGGCCGCCACCGGGGAGACCCAGTACTTC.

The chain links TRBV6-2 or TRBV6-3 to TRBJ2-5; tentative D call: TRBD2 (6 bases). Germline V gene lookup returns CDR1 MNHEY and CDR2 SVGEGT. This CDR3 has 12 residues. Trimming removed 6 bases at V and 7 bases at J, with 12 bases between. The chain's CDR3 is CASSRDSGTQYF. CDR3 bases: TGTGCCAGCAGCCGGGACTCAGGGACCCAGTACTTC.

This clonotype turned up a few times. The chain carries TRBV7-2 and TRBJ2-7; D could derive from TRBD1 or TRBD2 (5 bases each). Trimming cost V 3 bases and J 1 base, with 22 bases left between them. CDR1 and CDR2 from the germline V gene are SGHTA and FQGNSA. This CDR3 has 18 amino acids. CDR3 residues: CASSFPGRPGRQSYEQYF. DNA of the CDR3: TGTGCCAGCAGCTTCCCTGGTCGGCCGGGACGGCAGTCCTACGAGCAGTACTTC.